This entry features one T cell receptor beta chain sequence. The entry originates in a study of PD-1 blockade in classical Hodgkin lymphoma. J lost 6 bases, V lost 5 bases, and 10 bases had no gene match. The CDR3 sequence is 16 residues long. CDR1 is MNHNY and CDR2 is SVGAGI in the germline V gene (reference sequence). Assay used: immunoSEQ multiplex PCR; TCRdb lists only in-frame clones, some missing. In the table there are 80,000 to 100,000 clones, over 85% of which are singletons. Every patient relapsed after autologous stem cell transplantation, and brentuximab vedotin exposure varied. This receptor was obtained from a human donor with classical Hodgkin lymphoma. Material: peripheral blood mononuclear cells (PBMCs), obtained at baseline. The V gene is TRBV6-6, the J gene TRBJ1-2, with 12 nucleotides matching TRBD1. The CDR3 nucleotides read TGTGCCAGCAGTACCGGGACAGGGGGCCGACGGGATGGCTACACCTTC. Amino acid sequence: CASSTGTGGRRDGYTF.